These T cell receptor beta chains were read from a single sample in a study of T cells in Graves' hyperthyroidism and ophthalmopathy. From the multiplex PCR reads, TCRdb called clonotypes with MiXCR, one entry per CDR3 protein. The data hold fewer than 350,000 distinct CDR3 sequences, with 15% to 20% observed a single time. The sample was blood. These receptor sequences come from a woman in her forties with Graves' ophthalmopathy. The CDR3 runs from the conserved cysteine through the conserved F or W. A D gene is named only where the DNA matches it firmly. For some rows the clone size is stated as once, few or many, or as a class when expanded; others skip it.

len	abundance	v_gene	j_gene	d_gene	CDR3nt	CDR3aa
12	many	TRBV30	TRBJ1-1	NA	TGTGCCTGGGGACGGGGGGGCACTGAAGCTTTCTTT	CAWGRGGTEAFF
13	medium-sized	TRBV6-5	TRBJ2-7	NA	TGTGCCAGCAGTCCCGGGACACGCTACGAGCAGTACTTC	CASSPGTRYEQYF
15	many	TRBV6-4	TRBJ1-2	TRBD1	TGTGCCAGCAGCCTCTCCGGGACAGAGCCTGATGGCTACACCTTC	CASSLSGTEPDGYTF
14	many	TRBV4-1	TRBJ2-1	NA	TGCGCCAGCAGCCAAGGGCCCAGAGACAATGAGCAGTTCTTC	CASSQGPRDNEQFF
13	NA	TRBV20-1	TRBJ2-5	NA	TGCAGTGCGGGACAAGGACTGGAAGAGACCCAGTACTTC	CSAGQGLEETQYF
17	NA	TRBV5-6	TRBJ2-4	TRBD2	TGTGCCAGCAGCCCCGCGGGACTAGCGGGGGCGGGAAACATTCAGTACTTC	CASSPAGLAGAGNIQYF
16	NA	TRBV5-1	TRBJ2-7	TRBD2	TGCGCCAGCAGCTTGGCCCCTAGCGGCACGCTCAACGAGCAGTACTTC	CASSLAPSGTLNEQYF
14	many	TRBV11-2	TRBJ2-7	TRBD2	TGTGCCAGCAGCCGGCCGGGAGGGCTCTACGAGCAGTACTTC	CASSRPGGLYEQYF
13	many	TRBV6-5	TRBJ1-2	NA	TGTGCCAGCAGTTACTCGGTCGAAGGGGGCTACACCTTC	CASSYSVEGGYTF
16	few	TRBV6-2/TRBV6-3	TRBJ1-5	NA	TGTGCCAGCAGTTATTCGGACATGCCGGAAGATCAGCCCCAGCTTTTT	CASSYSDMPEDQPQLF
17	many	TRBV12-5	TRBJ2-7	TRBD1	TGTGCTAGTGGCTACTACGCGGGGACAGGGGGCAGCTACGAGCAGTACTTC	CASGYYAGTGGSYEQYF
14	many	TRBV19	TRBJ1-2	NA	TGTGCCAGTAGTATTTCGGAGGGGCTGTCTGGCTACACCTTC	CASSISEGLSGYTF
15	many	TRBV4-3	TRBJ2-5	TRBD1	TGCGCCAGCAGCCAAGATCTTGACAGGGGAGAGACCCAGTACTTC	CASSQDLDRGETQYF
11	few	TRBV24-1	TRBJ2-5	NA	TGTGCCACCAGTGATAGGCAGACCCAGTACTTC	CATSDRQTQYF
12	many	TRBV6-1	TRBJ2-2	NA	TGTGCCAGCAGTGAAGGGCAAGGGGAGCTGTTTTTT	CASSEGQGELFF
11	many	TRBV6-5	TRBJ1-1	NA	TGTGCCAGCAGGCGACAGACTGAAGCTTTCTTT	CASRRQTEAFF
12	many	TRBV5-4	TRBJ1-2	NA	TGTGCCAGCAGCTTCCCGAACTATGGCTACACCTTC	CASSFPNYGYTF
17	many	TRBV6-5	TRBJ2-7	TRBD1	TGTGCCAGCAGTTACCTTCAACCGGGACAGGGAGGGTACGAGCAGTACTTC	CASSYLQPGQGGYEQYF
16	many	TRBV7-8	TRBJ2-4	NA	TGTGCCAGCAGCTTAGCGGCCGGGGCAGCTGAAAACATTCAGTACTTC	CASSLAAGAAENIQYF
13	many	TRBV11-2	TRBJ1-6	NA	TGTGCCAGCAGCTTAAGCCCTGATTCACCCCTCCACTTT	CASSLSPDSPLHF